Listed here are 20 T cell receptor beta chains from one sample, sequenced in a study of blood T cell repertoires in COVID-19. TCRdb keeps only in-frame clones here, not all; method: immunoSEQ multiplex PCR. The table shows 200,000 to 250,000 clones, with roughly 84% occurring only once. The sample taken for sequencing was PBMCs or T cells enriched from blood (not recorded which). These receptors originate from a woman aged 40 to 49 who had recovered from COVID-19.

The chain couples TRBV5-1 to TRBJ2-3; tentatively, D is TRBD2 (6 bases). Germline assignment: CDR1 SGHRS and CDR2 YFSETQ. Trimming took off 1 base at V and 3 bases at J, with 9 bases between the two ends. The CDR3 totals 14 residues. CDR3 bases: TGCGCCAGCAGCTTGTCAAGCGGGACAGATACGCAGTATTTT. Its protein product is CASSLSSGTDTQYF. Complete variable domain (other parts from reference TRBV5-1 and TRBJ2-3): KAGVTQTPRYLIKTRGQQVTLSCSPISGHRSVSWYQQTPGQGLQFLFEYFSETQRNKGNFPGRFSGRQFSNSRSEMNVSTLELGDSALYLCASSLSSGTDTQYFGPGTRLTVL.

The table lists this clone with a few counts. This sequence joins TRBV3-1 (or the pseudogene TRBV3-2) and TRBJ2-1; tentative D call: TRBD2 (6 bases). Germline V CDR1 and CDR2: LGHDT, YNNKEL (reference sequence). V was pared by 2 bases and J by 9 bases, with 11 bases between. This CDR3 is built from 13 residues. The CDR3 coding sequence is TGTGCCAGCAGCCAATTCCGGGAGCGTGAGCAGTTCTTC. It specifies CASSQFREREQFF.

This chain uses TRBV7-3 with TRBJ1-1, with D perhaps TRBD1 (5 bases). The germline gives CDR1 SGHTA, CDR2 FQGTGA. V gave up 5 bases and J gave up 3 bases, with 16 bases separating them. This CDR3 is built from 15 residues. The chain's CDR3 is CASSPTGGVDTEAFF. For the CDR3, the DNA is TGTGCCAGCAGCCCAACCGGAGGGGTTGACACTGAAGCTTTCTTT.

This rearrangement joins TRBV15 to TRBJ2-3, with unresolved D. Germline V CDR1 and CDR2: LNHNV, YYDKDF (reference sequence). The CDR3 is 15 residues long. Trimming pared 0 bases from V and 2 bases from J, leaving 9 bases between. The CDR3 loop is CATSRDGLDTDTQYF. The CDR3 DNA follows: TGTGCCACCAGCAGAGATGGGCTGGACACAGATACGCAGTATTTT.

This chain uses TRBV10-3 with TRBJ1-4, with D unresolved. V was trimmed by 0 bases and J by 5 bases, leaving 7 bases between them. Germline-derived CDR1 and CDR2 are ENHRY and SYGVKD. This CDR3 region has 14 residues. CDR3 amino acids: CAISESGQNEKLFF. CDR3 sequence (DNA): TGTGCCATCAGTGAGTCTGGGCAGAATGAAAAACTGTTTTTT.

The rearrangement links TRBV5-1 to TRBJ2-2; D may be TRBD1 (5 bases). Germline V gene lookup returns CDR1 SGHRS and CDR2 YFSETQ. V lost 5 bases to trimming and J lost 2 bases, with 10 bases between them. This CDR3 has 14 amino acids. The CDR3: CASSLQGNTGELFF. The CDR3 DNA follows: TGCGCCAGCAGTCTCCAGGGCAACACCGGGGAGCTGTTTTTT.

The CDR3 sequence is CASRPDTGFAGELFF. The CDR3 region has the DNA TGTGCCAGCAGGCCGGACACAGGGTTCGCCGGGGAGCTGTTTTTT. The genes are TRBV7-2 and TRBJ2-2, with D maybe TRBD1 (6 bases). Trimming took 6 bases from V and 6 from J, leaving 17 bases between them. The CDR3 has 15 amino acids. CDR1 is SGHTA, CDR2 FQGNSA, per germline.

The chain couples TRBV4-1 to TRBJ1-4; D is ambiguous. The CDR3 loop spans 14 amino acids. Germline lookup yields CDR1 MGHRA and CDR2 YSYEKL. Between the trimmed V and J ends, which lost 2 bases and 5 bases, there was a span of 9 bases. The DNA of the CDR3 is TGCGCCAGCAGCCAATTGCAGGTCAATGAAAAACTGTTTTTT. It codes for CASSQLQVNEKLFF.

The chain employs TRBV28 and TRBJ1-1; D remains unclear. Germline V CDR1 and CDR2: MDHEN, SYDVKM. This CDR3 contains 14 residues. The V gene lost 5 bases and the J gene lost 0 bases, with 10 bases spanning the gap. The CDR3 DNA follows: TGTGCCAGCAGTGTTAGCGAGATGAACACTGAAGCTTTCTTT. It translates to CASSVSEMNTEAFF. Variable domain in full (rest from reference TRBV28 and TRBJ1-1): DVKVTQSSRYLVKRTGEKVFLECVQDMDHENMFWYRQDPGLGLRLIYFSYDVKMKEKGDIPEGYSVSREKKERFSLILESASTNQTSMYLCASSVSEMNTEAFFGQGTRLTVV.

This clone turned up a few times. J is TRBJ2-1 and V is TRBV21-1; the table's TRBD2 call for D was not verified on the DNA. TRBV21-1 constitutes a pseudogene. This CDR3 region has 16 residues. The CDR3 spells CASSREGGSRNNEQFF. The CDR3 DNA reads as TGTGCCAGCAGCAGGGAAGGCGGGAGCAGGAACAATGAGCAGTTCTTC.

This sequence joins TRBV2 and TRBJ1-1; unclear D gene. CDR1 is SNHLY and CDR2 is FYNNEI in the germline V gene. This CDR3 has 13 amino acids. Trimming took off 7 bases at V and 0 bases at J, with 9 bases between the two ends. CDR3 amino acids: CASIERMNTEAFF. The CDR3 bases are TGTGCCAGCATCGAGAGGATGAACACTGAAGCTTTCTTT.

A single count supports this clone. This chain links TRBV28 with TRBJ2-4, with 8 bases matching TRBD2. The CDR3 has 15 amino acids. Germline CDR1 and CDR2: MDHEN and SYDVKM. V lost 4 bases and J lost 5; bases outside the gene matches: 7. This chain's CDR3 is CASSSLRGGENIQYF. The CDR3 coding sequence is TGTGCCAGCAGTTCCCTCCGGGGGGGGGAAAACATTCAGTACTTC.

The chain is built from TRBV3-1 (or the pseudogene TRBV3-2) and TRBJ1-1; D gene unclear. The CDR3 loop spans 12 amino acids. Trimming removed 3 bases at V and 7 bases at J, with 9 bases between. Germline V gene data show CDR1 as LGHDT and CDR2 as YNNKEL (reference sequence). This CDR3 is CASSQSRSEAFF. The CDR3 DNA reads as TGTGCCAGCAGCCAGAGTAGGAGTGAAGCTTTCTTT.

The V gene is TRBV21-1, the J gene TRBJ1-1; TRBD1 is the table's D call, not checked against the DNA. TRBV21-1 is shown as a pseudogene. The CDR3 sequence is 15 residues long. Written as DNA, the CDR3 is TGTGCCAGCAGCTCCCGGACAGGAGAGGACACTGAAGCTTTCTTT. This sequence encodes CASSSRTGEDTEAFF.

J is TRBJ2-1 and V is TRBV5-8, with D possibly matching TRBD2 (6 bases). The V end lost 0 bases, the J end lost 4 bases, and 8 bases lay between the germline ends. Germline CDR1 SGHTS, CDR2 YDEGEE. CDR3 length: 14 amino acids. The CDR3 region is CASSLERVYNEQFF. CDR3 in DNA: TGTGCCAGCAGCTTGGAGCGGGTTTACAATGAGCAGTTCTTC.

CDR3 in DNA: TGTGCCAGCAGCCGTGGGACAGGAATACCCGAAGGCAAAGTGTCCTACACCTTC. It yields the protein CASSRGTGIPEGKVSYTF. V gene TRBV5-4 combines with J gene TRBJ1-2; TRBD1 aligns across 8 bases. J was trimmed by 10 bases and V by 4 bases; bases with no gene match: 24. Germline V CDR1 and CDR2: SGHNT, YYREEE (reference sequence). The CDR3 totals 18 residues. Full variable domain (remainder filled in from reference TRBV5-4 and TRBJ1-2): ETGVTQSPTHLIKTRGQQVTLRCSSQSGHNTVSWYQQALGQGPQFIFQYYREEENGRGNFPPRFSGLQFPNYSSELNVNALELDDSALYLCASSRGTGIPEGKVSYTFGSGTRLTVV.

This rearrangement joins TRBV7-2 to TRBJ2-1; 9 nucleotides agree with TRBD1. CDR1 is SGHTA and CDR2 is FQGNSA in the germline V gene. The CDR3 covers 16 residues. Trimming cost V 0 bases and J 8 bases; bases outside gene matches: 8. The CDR3 nucleotides read TGTGCCAGCAGCTTAGCTCCGGGACAGGGTGTCGATGAGCAGTTCTTC. This encodes CASSLAPGQGVDEQFF.

V usage is TRBV11-3 and J usage is TRBJ2-5, with D perhaps matching TRBD2 (6 bases). CDR3 length: 17 amino acids. V dropped 4 bases and J dropped 0 bases, with 18 bases sitting between them. Per germline, CDR1 SGHNT and CDR2 YENEEA. The DNA for the CDR3 is TGTGCCAGCAGCTCACCCAGCGGGTCTGCTTACCAAGAGACCCAGTACTTC. It encodes CASSSPSGSAYQETQYF.

The V gene is TRBV7-2, the J gene TRBJ1-2; D may be TRBD1 (6 bases). With 2 bases removed from V and 0 bases from J, the gap between germline ends came to 10 bases. Germline assignment: CDR1 SGHTA and CDR2 FQGNSA. The CDR3 is 15 residues long. CDR3 loop: CASSLRDTPNYGYTF. CDR3 DNA sequence: TGTGCCAGCAGCTTACGGGACACTCCTAACTATGGCTACACCTTC.

The chain has TRBV5-6 and TRBJ2-3, with 7 bases lining up with TRBD1. Losses at the gene ends were 5 bases for V and 3 bases for J; bases not matched to a gene: 3. The germline V gene has CDR1 SGHDT and CDR2 YYEEEE. The CDR3 consists of 13 residues. The CDR3 nucleotides read TGTGCCAGCAGACCGACAGGGACAGATACGCAGTATTTT. The encoded protein is CASRPTGTDTQYF.